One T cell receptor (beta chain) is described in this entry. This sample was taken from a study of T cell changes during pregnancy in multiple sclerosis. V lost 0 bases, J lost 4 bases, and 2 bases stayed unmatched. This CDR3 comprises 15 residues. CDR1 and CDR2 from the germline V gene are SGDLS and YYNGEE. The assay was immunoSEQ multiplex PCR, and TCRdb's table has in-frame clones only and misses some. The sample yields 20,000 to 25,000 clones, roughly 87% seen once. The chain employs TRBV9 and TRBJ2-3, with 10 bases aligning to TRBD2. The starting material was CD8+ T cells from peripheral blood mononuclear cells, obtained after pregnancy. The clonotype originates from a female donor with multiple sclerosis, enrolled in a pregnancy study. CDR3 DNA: TGTGCCAGCAGCGTAGACCTAGCGGGAGCAGATACGCAGTATTTT. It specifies CASSVDLAGADTQYF. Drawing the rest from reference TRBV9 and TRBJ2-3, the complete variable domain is DSGVTQTPKHLITATGQRVTLRCSPRSGDLSVYWYQQSLDQGLQFLIQYYNGEERAKGNILERFSAQQFPDLHSELNLSSLELGDSALYFCASSVDLAGADTQYFGPGTRLTVL.